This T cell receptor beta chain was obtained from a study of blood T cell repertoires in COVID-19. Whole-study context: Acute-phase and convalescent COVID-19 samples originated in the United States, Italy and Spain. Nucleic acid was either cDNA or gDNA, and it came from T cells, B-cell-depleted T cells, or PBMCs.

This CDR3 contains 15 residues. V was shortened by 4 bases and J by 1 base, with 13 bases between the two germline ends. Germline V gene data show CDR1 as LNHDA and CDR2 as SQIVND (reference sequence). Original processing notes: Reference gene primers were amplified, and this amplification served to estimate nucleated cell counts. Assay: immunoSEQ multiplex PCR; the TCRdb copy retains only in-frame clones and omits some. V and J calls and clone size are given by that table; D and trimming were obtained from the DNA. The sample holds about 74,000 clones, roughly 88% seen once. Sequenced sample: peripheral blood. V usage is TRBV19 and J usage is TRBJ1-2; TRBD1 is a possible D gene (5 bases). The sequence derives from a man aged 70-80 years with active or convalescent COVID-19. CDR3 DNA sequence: TGTGCCAGTAGTACGGTGGCAGGGCGTAACTATGGCTACACCTTC. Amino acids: CASSTVAGRNYGYTF.